The TCR beta chain under discussion was sequenced for a study of T cell responses to AZD1222 COVID-19 vaccine. Overall study: The analysis combined second doses at about 4 or about 12 weeks. General study points: Elevations in Spike-specific TCR breadth and depth followed administration of two AZD1222 doses. Donors were mostly white British, more females; clonal diversity possibly underestimated. Reportedly, nearly half of unique spike TCRs recognized epitopes outside B.1.351/B.1.1.7 mutations.

Libraries were prepared by immunoSEQ multiplex PCR; TCRdb keeps only in-frame clonotypes and omits some of them. The sample has approximately 110,000 clones; around 94% are singletons. Notes on this clone: Its specificity is unknown.

Germline CDR1 ENHRY, CDR2 SYGVKD. The trim removed 5 bases at V and 1 base at J, leaving 4 bases unmatched. This CDR3 has 15 amino acids. Sequencing was performed on peripheral blood, taken on day 0 of AZD1222 vaccination. This TCR came from an adult in good health. The chain uses TRBV10-3 and TRBJ2-3; 9 bases fit TRBD2. The DNA for the CDR3 is TGTGCCATCAGTCTAGCGGGACGGGGCACAGATACGCAGTATTTT. Amino acids: CAISLAGRGTDTQYF.